Listed below are T cell receptor beta chains from one sample, sequenced in a study of blood T cell repertoires in COVID-19. Sequencing used immunoSEQ multiplex PCR; TCRdb keeps in-frame clones, though not all of them. The data hold 200,000 to 300,000 clones, with around 90% observed a single time. The specimen sequenced was peripheral blood. Receptors originate from a human donor in a cohort sampled during active COVID-19. Both conserved end residues are part of each CDR3. The D gene is left open where the match is weak. The size entry is marked missing in some rows and otherwise reads once, few, many or a size class.

clone_size d_call j_call v_call cdr3_nt cdr3_aa
few . TRBJ2-7 TRBV7-8 TGTGCCAGCAGCTTCGGGGGGCGTACCGAGCAGTACTTC CASSFGGRTEQYF
. . TRBJ1-1 TRBV25-1 TGTGCCAGCGGCGAGGGGGCTGAAGCTTTCTTT CASGEGAEAFF
. . TRBJ2-7 TRBV5-6 TGTGCCAGCAGCTTGGCAAACGGTAAGGAAGGGGATCGGTACGAGCAGTACTTC CASSLANGKEGDRYEQYF
. . TRBJ2-2 TRBV18 TGTGCCAGCTCACCATCGGTGAACACCGGGGAGCTGTTTTTT CASSPSVNTGELFF
. . TRBJ2-3 TRBV21-1 TGTGCCAGCAGCATCAAAGATACGCAGTATTTT CASSIKDTQYF
. TRBD2 TRBJ2-1 TRBV11-2 TGTGCCAGCAGCTCCATCTTCGGGACTAGCGGGGGGGCCTACAATGAGCAGTTCTTC CASSSIFGTSGGAYNEQFF
. TRBD2 TRBJ2-2 TRBV5-4 TGTGCCAGCAGCTTGGGACCGGGACTAGCGGGGGGAATCGCCGGGGAGCTGTTTTTT CASSLGPGLAGGIAGELFF
. . TRBJ2-2 TRBV10-3 TGTGCCACTAAGGGGTTATCGAACACCGGGGAGCTGTTTTTT CATKGLSNTGELFF
. . TRBJ1-1 TRBV6-2/TRBV6-3 TGTGCCAGCAGTTACTCGCTAACCAACACTGAAGCTTTCTTT CASSYSLTNTEAFF
. TRBD2 TRBJ2-1 TRBV15 TGTGCCACCAGCAGGTTTCTAGCGGGGATGAGTCAGGAGCAGTTCTTC CATSRFLAGMSQEQFF
. TRBD2 TRBJ2-1 TRBV7-2 TGTGCCAGCAGCCTTGGGACTAGCGGCTTATACAATGAGCAGTTCTTC CASSLGTSGLYNEQFF
. . TRBJ2-5 TRBV9 TGTGCCAGCAGCGCGGCCTGGGACACGGGGGGATGGCAGTACTTC CASSAAWDTGGWQYF
. TRBD2 TRBJ2-7 TRBV28 TGTGCCACCGCCGGACTAGCCCTCGAGCAGTACTTC CATAGLALEQYF
. TRBD2 TRBJ2-7 TRBV11-2 TGTGCCAGCAGCTTAGTGACTAGCGGGAACGGGTACGAGCAGTACTTC CASSLVTSGNGYEQYF
once . TRBJ1-5 TRBV7-9 TGTGCCAGCAGCTTAGTTCGCGTCGATCAGCCCCAGCATTTT CASSLVRVDQPQHF